The rows below give T cell receptor beta chains drawn from one sample of a study of tumor and adjacent non-tumor tissue in lung cancer. TCRdb called the multiplex PCR reads again in MiXCR, with one record for every CDR3 protein. The sample lists about 120,000 distinct CDR3 sequences, under 90% occurring once. Sequenced: lung tumor tissue. The receptors were gathered from a man aged 65-85 years with non-small cell lung cancer. Both conserved end residues are part of each CDR3. Fields, in order: clone size, D gene, J gene, V gene, CDR3 protein, CDR3 DNA. A D gene is named only where the DNA matches it firmly. Part of the rows lack a size; the others show once, few, many or a class for expanded clones.

NA | NA | TRBJ1-1 | TRBV6-5 | CASATVARVDTEAFF | TGTGCCAGCGCCACGGTCGCTAGGGTGGACACTGAAGCTTTCTTT
NA | TRBD2 | TRBJ2-1 | TRBV4-2 | CARSKDGLAGGDEQFF | TGTGCCAGGAGCAAAGATGGACTAGCGGGAGGCGATGAGCAGTTCTTC
NA | NA | TRBJ2-4 | TRBV29-1 | CSVTPGVPKNIQYF | TGCAGCGTTACCCCTGGTGTGCCCAAAAACATTCAGTACTTC
NA | TRBD2 | TRBJ2-3 | TRBV11-3 | CASSVRGSSGRPKYAVF | TGTGCCAGCAGCGTAAGGGGGTCTAGCGGGAGGCCGAAATACGCAGTATTT
NA | NA | TRBJ2-5 | TRBV6-5 | CASSRSAIGETHYF | TGTGCCAGCAGCCGATCGGCAATCGGGGAAACCCACTACTTC
NA | TRBD1 | TRBJ1-2 | TRBV6-5 | CASIREMRDSLYGNTF | TGTGCCAGCATCCGTGAGATGCGGGACAGTCTCTATGGCAACACCTTC
NA | NA | TRBJ1-4 | TRBV6-5 | CANSFSPVTNEKLFF | TGTGCCAACAGTTTCTCCCCAGTAACTAATGAAAAACTGTTTTTT
NA | TRBD2 | TRBJ2-1 | TRBV28 | CLSDSSGIDNEQFF | TGTCTCAGTGATAGTAGCGGGATTGACAATGAGCAGTTCTTC
NA | NA | TRBJ1-2 | TRBV6-5 | CASSYVRGDGYTF | TGTGCCAGCAGTTACGTACGGGGGGATGGTTACACCTTC
NA | TRBD2 | TRBJ2-3 | TRBV29-1 | CSVHGLAGGGITDTKYF | TGCAGCGTGCACGGACTAGCGGGAGGAGGGATCACAGATACGAAATATTTT
NA | NA | TRBJ1-1 | TRBV5-6 | CASSLRNTETFF | TGTGCCAGCAGCTTAAGGAATACTGAAACTTTCTTT
many | NA | TRBJ2-5 | TRBV11-2 | CASSLGGSVQETQYF | TGTGCCAGCAGCTTAGGAGGGTCGGTCCAAGAGACCCAGTACTTC
NA | TRBD2 | TRBJ2-7 | TRBV6-6 | CASSYSASGYSYDQYF | TGTGCCAGCAGTTACTCGGCTAGCGGGTACTCCTACGATCAGTACTTC
NA | NA | TRBJ2-7 | TRBV13 | CGRSSATGDEQYF | TGTGGCCGCAGCTCAGCCACGGGGGACGAGCAGTACTTC
NA | NA | TRBJ2-1 | TRBV6-2/TRBV6-3 | CASSCLRGRLHEQFF | TGTGCCAGCAGTTGCCTTCGGGGGCGGCTACACGAGCAGTTCTTC
many | NA | TRBJ2-7 | TRBV12-3/TRBV12-4 | CASSLGSLSYEQYF | TGTGCCAGCAGTTTAGGGTCCCTTTCCTACGAGCAGTACTTC
NA | NA | TRBJ1-3 | TRBV12-3/TRBV12-4 | CASSPGVRVSGNTVYF | TGTGCCAGCAGTCCAGGGGTTCGAGTCTCTGGAAACACCGTATATTTT
NA | NA | TRBJ2-5 | TRBV5-1 | CASSFERQETQYF | TGCGCCAGCAGCTTCGAGAGGCAGGAGACCCAGTACTTC
NA | NA | TRBJ1-2 | TRBV11-2 | CASRLPMGYGYTF | TGTGCTAGCAGGTTACCTATGGGCTATGGCTACACCTTC
NA | NA | TRBJ2-7 | TRBV5-8 | CGSSTFDKDEQYF | TGTGGCAGCAGTACCTTTGACAAGGACGAGCAGTACTTC
NA | TRBD2 | TRBJ2-3 | TRBV4-2 | CASNQEREGRVTQYF | TGTGCCAGCAACCAAGAACGGGAGGGCCGTGTTACGCAGTATTTT
NA | NA | TRBJ2-7 | TRBV6-2/TRBV6-3 | CASRLVVPTYEQYF | TGTGCCAGCAGACTAGTGGTACCGACCTACGAGCAGTACTTC
NA | NA | TRBJ1-2 | TRBV4-1 | CASSQDVHSFDGYTF | TGCGCCAGCAGCCAAGACGTGCACTCTTTTGATGGCTACACGTTC
many | NA | TRBJ2-6 | TRBV5-1 | CASSLGSGSGANVLTF | TGCGCCAGCAGCTTGGGATCAGGGTCTGGGGCCAACGTCCTGACTTTC
NA | NA | TRBJ2-2 | TRBV4-1 | CASGQVSFWAGSVTWELFF | TGCGCCAGCGGACAAGTTTCATTTTGGGCGGGATCAGTCACCTGGGAGCTGTTTTTT
NA | NA | TRBJ2-7 | TRBV20-1 | CNASASYEQYF | TGCAATGCGAGCGCGTCTTACGAGCAGTACTTC
NA | TRBD2 | TRBJ2-2 | TRBV6-5 | CPSSYSIPAGGTGELFF | TGTCCCAGCAGTTACTCAATCCCAGCGGGAGGGACCGGGGAGCTGTTTTTT
NA | NA | TRBJ2-1 | TRBV10-2 | CASSSPGPSSYEQFF | TGCGCCAGCAGTTCCCCGGGACCCTCTTCTTATGAGCAATTCTTC
NA | TRBD1 | TRBJ1-6 | TRBV10-3 | CAIAPFDRDNNSPLHF | TGTGCCATTGCACCCTTCGACAGGGATAATAATTCACCCCTCCACTTT
NA | NA | TRBJ2-2 | TRBV11-3 | CVSNPRHGNTGELFF | TGTGTCAGCAACCCGCGACATGGCAACACCGGGGAGCTGTTTTTT
NA | NA | TRBJ1-2 | TRBV12-3/TRBV12-4 | CVSTLGYGYTF | TGTGTCAGCACTCTGGGATATGGCTACACCTTC
NA | NA | TRBJ1-6 | TRBV11-2 | CASSSEQYNLPLHF | TGTGCCAGCAGTTCCGAACAGTATAATTTACCCCTCCACTTT
NA | NA | TRBJ1-5 | TRBV5-1 | CAIRPGHSNQPQHF | TGTGCCATCAGACCGGGTCATAGCAATCAGCCCCAGCATTTT
NA | NA | TRBJ1-5 | TRBV6-5 | CASSTRVGATDQPQHF | TGTGCCAGTAGTACCCGGGTGGGGGCGACGGATCAGCCCCAGCATTTT
NA | NA | TRBJ2-5 | TRBV4-1 | CASSQEWFQVTQNF | TGCGCCAGCAGCCAAGAGTGGTTTCAAGTGACCCAGAACTTC
NA | NA | TRBJ1-2 | TRBV28 | CASSLVDRTYCYTF | TGTGCCAGCAGTTTGGTCGACAGAACCTATTGCTACACCTTC
many | NA | TRBJ2-1 | TRBV28 | CASRAKSSYNEQFF | TGTGCCAGCAGAGCCAAGAGCTCCTACAATGAGCAGTTCTTC
NA | NA | TRBJ1-1 | TRBV4-1 | CASSQDSADKRQYTEAFF | TGCGCCAGCAGCCAAGATAGTGCCGACAAGAGGCAATACACTGAAGCTTTCTTT
NA | NA | TRBJ2-2 | TRBV11-2 | CTSNLVGAGVAGELFF | TGTACGAGCAACTTAGTGGGCGCAGGGGTTGCCGGGGAGCTGTTTTTT
once | TRBD2 | TRBJ2-7 | TRBV6-5 | CANSYQPSGSTGSYEQYF | TGTGCCAACAGTTACCAACCAAGCGGGAGTACTGGGTCCTACGAGCAGTACTTC
once | NA | TRBJ2-5 | TRBV5-4 | CASRTAGPQETQYF | TGTGCCAGCAGGACCGCAGGACCGCAAGAGACCCAGTACTTC
NA | NA | TRBJ2-7 | TRBV12-3/TRBV12-4 | CASSFDSIFYEQYF | TGTGCTAGCAGTTTTGACAGTATTTTCTACGAGCAGTACTTC
NA | NA | TRBJ2-1 | TRBV5-5 | CANSLAFGASTYNEQFF | TGTGCCAACAGCTTGGCCTTCGGGGCTAGCACCTATAATGAGCAGTTCTTC
NA | TRBD1 | TRBJ2-3 | TRBV10-1 | CARSRDSRKDTQYF | TGCGCCAGGAGCCGGGACAGTCGCAAAGATACGCAGTATTTT
NA | TRBD2 | TRBJ2-5 | TRBV6-5 | CPSSPTSGIQETKYF | TGTCCCAGCAGTCCTACTAGCGGGATTCAAGAGACCAAGTACTTC
NA | TRBD1 | TRBJ1-5 | TRBV6-6 | CASSCFGWGQNSNQLQHF | TGTGCCAGCAGTTGCTTCGGGTGGGGACAGAATAGCAATCAGCTCCAACATTTT
NA | NA | TRBJ2-5 | TRBV29-1 | CNVKKSETQYF | TGCAACGTTAAGAAAAGTGAGACCCAGTACTTC
NA | TRBD2 | TRBJ2-2 | TRBV6-2/TRBV6-3 | CASSYISGANTGEFFF | TGTGCCAGCAGTTACATCAGCGGGGCCAACACCGGGGAGTTCTTTTTT
many | TRBD2 | TRBJ2-2 | TRBV5-5 | CASSRTSGSTGELFF | TGTGCCAGCAGCCGGACTAGCGGGAGCACCGGGGAGCTGTTTTTT
NA | NA | TRBJ1-2 | TRBV12-3/TRBV12-4 | CASSLNFPGHYRYTF | TGTGCCAGCAGTTTAAATTTTCCGGGCCACTATAGATACACCTTC